This record concerns one T cell receptor (beta chain) sequence. The protocol was immunoSEQ multiplex PCR, while the TCRdb copy is restricted to in-frame clones and leaves out a portion. The table shows about 93,000 clones, with 89% occurring only once. The data originate from a study of blood T cell repertoires in COVID-19. The CDR3 runs to 14 residues. Per germline, CDR1 SQVTM and CDR2 ANQGSEA. The junction had 12 bases not matched to a gene; V was cut back by 6 bases and J by 5 bases. The chain has TRBV29-1 and TRBJ2-5; TRBD1 agrees at 7 bases. Material for sequencing was peripheral blood. The receptor was isolated from a man in his fifties or sixties with acute or convalescent COVID-19. Here the CDR3 DNA reads TGCAGCGTCGGAAGCACAGGGGTCTACGAGACCCAGTACTTC. This gives the protein CSVGSTGVYETQYF.